A selection of T cell receptor beta chains follows, all from one sample in a study of blood T cell repertoires in COVID-19. Generated by immunoSEQ multiplex PCR, the TCRdb table keeps only in-frame clones and is missing some. The sample records about 410,000 clones, roughly nine tenths being singletons. Specimen: PBMCs or T cells enriched from blood (not recorded which). The receptors derive from a woman aged 25-40 years who had recovered from COVID-19. The CDR3 runs from the conserved cysteine through the conserved F or W.

J gene | V gene | CDR3 protein
TRBJ1-1 | TRBV5-1 | CASSTGTGGDTEAFF
TRBJ2-1 | TRBV7-2 | CASSFHGRGYEQFF
TRBJ1-1 | TRBV9 | CASSVGTGTEAFF
TRBJ2-1 | TRBV24-1 | CATARGDTNEQFF
TRBJ1-1 | TRBV6-2/TRBV6-3 | CASSRREKNTEAFF
TRBJ1-5 | TRBV5-1 | CASSLGPTGVNQPQHF
TRBJ1-2 | TRBV4-2 | CASSQDRDNRGMGGDYGYTF
TRBJ1-6 | TRBV18 | CASSPPENSPLHF
TRBJ2-5 | TRBV5-4 | CASSLAGAETQYF
TRBJ2-7 | TRBV4-2 | CASSQEAQGKSIAYEQYF
TRBJ2-7 | TRBV5-1 | CASSPGTGGLYEQYF
TRBJ2-7 | TRBV21-1 | CASRLDRGQRNCYEQYF
TRBJ2-6 | TRBV5-4 | CASSSNQGQGDSGANVLTF
TRBJ1-4 | TRBV18 | CASSPHPDRARGKLFF
TRBJ1-6 | TRBV10-2 | CASSPTTRGSPLHF
TRBJ1-5 | TRBV15 | CATSRTTGGYQPQHF
TRBJ1-1 | TRBV11-2 | CASSLYRLEAFF